The 19 T cell receptor beta chains reported below all come from one sample, sequenced in a study of T cells after yellow fever vaccination. Via MiXCR, TCRdb re-called the 5' RACE reads, giving one row per CDR3 protein. Among tens of thousands of distinct CDR3 sequences, roughly a tenth were seen once, and the ten largest hold 10% to 15%. Sequencing was performed on PBMCs, either bulk or a sorted T-cell subset (CD4+, CD8+, memory, or dextramer-sorted; not recorded which), taken roughly 14 days after the first yellow fever vaccination. The receptors here all came from a man between 18 and 29 years old who received the YFV17D yellow fever vaccine.

This clonotype was counted many times. The chain is built from TRBV11-2 and TRBJ2-1, with TRBD2 matching over 14 bases. V dropped 2 bases and J dropped 8; count of bases not matched to a gene: 8. The CDR3 spans 17 residues. Looked up from germline, CDR1 is SGHAT and CDR2 is FQNNGV. The CDR3 bases are TGTGCCAGCAGCTTAAGGATTGGGACTAGCGGGGGACATGAGCAGTTCTTC. Translation gives CASSLRIGTSGGHEQFF.

The table lists this clonotype with many counts. The chain has TRBV5-1 and TRBJ2-7; the match to TRBD2 covers 11 bases. With V trimmed by 0 bases and J by 3 bases, 2 bases remained unmatched. Germline V gene sequence: CDR1 SGHRS, CDR2 YFSETQ. CDR3 size: 15 residues. This CDR3 reads CASSLALAGGYEQYF. The CDR3 nucleotides are TGCGCCAGCAGCTTGGCCCTAGCGGGGGGCTACGAGCAGTACTTC.

A remark on this clonotype: This may arise from a read error, as a much more abundant clone is one base away. V gene TRBV28 combines with J gene TRBJ1-4; no definite D call. Trimming stripped 6 bases from V and 8 bases from J, with 13 bases between. The CDR3 extends over 13 amino acids. Germline V gene data show CDR1 as MDHEN and CDR2 as SYDVKM. The CDR3 here is CASSKAPLEKLFF. CDR3 coding DNA: TGTGCCAGCAGCAAAGCACCCTTGGAAAAACTGTTTTTT.

This clonotype was picked up many times. The chain is built from TRBV4-1 and TRBJ1-6, with a possible D match to TRBD1 (6 bases). V gave up 0 bases and J gave up 18 bases, with 12 bases separating them. This CDR3 spans 12 amino acids. CDR1 and CDR2 from the germline V gene are MGHRA and YSYEKL. The CDR3 coding sequence is TGCGCCAGCAGCCAAGACGGCAGGGGCCCCCACTTT. Translated, it gives CASSQDGRGPHF.

This clonotype was seen repeatedly, ten times or more. This rearrangement joins TRBV9 to TRBJ1-3; 7 nucleotides match TRBD1. This CDR3 spans 16 amino acids. Germline-derived CDR1 and CDR2 are SGDLS and YYNGEE. Trimming at V came to 1 base and at J to 4 bases, leaving 8 bases not matched to a gene. For the CDR3, the DNA is TGTGCCAGCAGCGTATCCGCGGGGGACAGAGGAAACACCATATATTTT. Its translation: CASSVSAGDRGNTIYF.

The table lists this clonotype with many counts. This sequence joins TRBV14 and TRBJ2-1; 8 nucleotides match TRBD1. V was clipped by 3 bases and J by 4 bases; unmatched bases: 14. CDR1 SGHDN and CDR2 FVKESK come from the germline V gene. This CDR3 contains 18 residues. The CDR3 is CASSHTPLRDRRYNEQFF. CDR3 DNA: TGTGCCAGCAGCCACACTCCACTCCGGGACAGGAGATACAATGAGCAGTTCTTC.

This clonotype was found many times. V usage is TRBV5-1 and J usage is TRBJ2-3; the D gene is possibly TRBD1 (6 bases). Germline CDR1 reads SGHRS; CDR2 reads YFSETQ. The CDR3 length is 15 residues. The ends were cut back, 3 bases at V and 3 bases at J, with 14 bases in the middle. The CDR3 coding sequence is TGCGCCAGCAGCTCACAGGGCCTACGGACAGATACGCAGTATTTT. Translated, it gives CASSSQGLRTDTQYF.

This clonotype has at least ten counts. CDR3 region: CASSLSVRTRNTIYF. The CDR3 bases are TGTGCCAGCAGCTTGTCGGTCCGGACGCGAAACACCATATATTTT. This chain links TRBV5-6 with TRBJ1-3; D gene unclear. The CDR3 has 15 residues. V was pared by 1 base and J by 5 bases, with 13 bases between. From germline, CDR1 is SGHDT and CDR2 YYEEEE. Variable domain in full (rest from reference TRBV5-6 and TRBJ1-3): DAGVTQSPTHLIKTRGQQVTLRCSPKSGHDTVSWYQQALGQGPQFIFQYYEEEERQRGNFPDRFSGHQFPNYSSELNVNALLLGDSALYLCASSLSVRTRNTIYFGEGSWLTVV.

In this sample, this clonotype turned up many times. The J gene is TRBJ1-6, the V gene TRBV11-2, with a weak D call TRBD1 (5 bases). Per the germline V gene, CDR1 is SGHAT and CDR2 is FQNNGV. V gave up 3 bases and J gave up 9 bases, with 9 bases separating them. The CDR3 is made up of 13 amino acids. The CDR3 nucleotides read TGTGCCAGCAGCTTGGGGGAGGGTTCACCCCTCCACTTT. Its translation is CASSLGEGSPLHF.

Concerning this clonotype: A much larger clone lies one base from this, so it may be a read error. This chain connects TRBV20-1 to TRBJ1-2; D ambiguous. The CDR3 length is 13 residues. V gave up 6 bases and J gave up 0 bases, with 11 bases separating them. In germline, CDR1 is DFQATT, CDR2 SNEGSKA (reference sequence). In DNA, the CDR3 is TGCAGTGCCCGGTACGGAACTAACTATGGCTACACCTTC. Translation: CSARYGTNYGYTF.

This clonotype was seen a few times. A much larger clonotype is one base distant, so this may be a read error. V is TRBV6-2 or TRBV6-3 and J is TRBJ2-3, with D perhaps TRBD2 (6 bases). Trimming cost V 4 bases and J 0 bases, with 11 bases left between them. CDR1 is MNHEY and CDR2 is SVGEGT in the germline V gene. This CDR3 has 15 amino acids. The CDR3 region has the DNA TGTGCCAGCAGTTTGCTAGCGATGAGCACAGATACGCAGTATTTT. Its translation is CASSLLAMSTDTQYF.

This clonotype has ten or more counts. V is TRBV20-1 and J is TRBJ2-7, with TRBD2 identical over 11 bases. The CDR3 is made up of 14 amino acids. Germline CDR1 reads DFQATT; CDR2 reads SNEGSKA (reference sequence). J lost 2 bases, V lost 6 bases, and 6 bases had no gene match. The CDR3 reads CSAPRLAGTYEQYF. For the CDR3, the DNA is TGCAGTGCGCCGAGACTAGCGGGGACCTACGAGCAGTACTTC.

This clonotype was recorded many times. CDR3 coding DNA: TGTGCCAGCAGTTCGGGACAAGCTTATGGCTACACCTTC. Amino acids: CASSSGQAYGYTF. This sequence joins TRBV6-5 and TRBJ1-2; D is perhaps TRBD1 (6 bases). Trimming took off 4 bases at V and 5 bases at J, with 11 bases between the two ends. Germline loops: CDR1 MNHEY, CDR2 SVGAGI. The CDR3 contains 13 residues.

For this clonotype: A much larger clone lies a single base off, so this may be a read error. The chain combines TRBV15 with TRBJ1-1; D uncertain. The CDR3 extends over 15 amino acids. Germline lookup yields CDR1 LNHNV and CDR2 YYDKDF (reference sequence). The CDR3 loop is CSTSRDLGKDSEAFF. CDR3 DNA: TGTTCCACCAGCAGAGATCTGGGAAAGGATTCTGAAGCTTTCTTT. Using reference TRBV15 and TRBJ1-1 for the parts outside the CDR3, the full variable domain is DAMVIQNPRYQVTQFGKPVTLSCSQTLNHNVMYWYQQKSSQAPKLLFHYYDKDFNNEADTPDNFQSRRPNTSFCFLDIRSPGLGDTAMYLCSTSRDLGKDSEAFFGQGTRLTVV.

This clonotype was observed many times. The chain employs TRBV3-1 and TRBJ1-1; TRBD1 agrees at 10 bases. J lost 1 base, V lost 4 bases, and 3 bases had no gene match. Per the germline V gene, CDR1 is LGHDT and CDR2 is YNNKEL (reference sequence). The CDR3 has 15 residues. CDR3 in amino acids: CASSPWDRGNTEAFF. CDR3 DNA: TGTGCCAGCAGCCCTTGGGACAGGGGGAACACTGAAGCTTTCTTT.

Details on this clonotype: This may come from a read error, since a much larger clone is one base off. The chain links TRBV3-1 to TRBJ2-5, with TRBD1 matching 7 bases. The V segment lost 7 bases and the J segment 2 bases; nucleotides outside the gene matches: 10. CDR1 is LGHDT and CDR2 is YNNKEL in the germline V gene (reference sequence). There are 15 residues in the CDR3. The CDR3 sequence is CASTDRQGVQETQYF. The CDR3 DNA reads TGTGCCAGCACCGATAGACAGGGAGTACAAGAGACCCAGTACTTC.

The chain couples TRBV7-2 to TRBJ2-3; 11 nucleotides line up with TRBD2. This CDR3 is built from 16 residues. The germline V gene encodes CDR1 SGHTA and CDR2 FQGNSA. V dropped 1 base and J dropped 5; count of bases not matched to a gene: 5. CDR3 nucleotide sequence: TGTGCCAGCAGCTTAGACTTAGCGGGGGGGGGAGATACGCAGTATTTT. This sequence encodes CASSLDLAGGGDTQYF.

This clonotype is a singleton in its sample. A read error may be the cause here, since a much bigger clone is one base away. CDR3 sequence: CDSSPVDRVVKNIQYF. CDR3 DNA sequence: TGTGACAGCAGTCCCGTAGACAGGGTGGTCAAAAACATTCAGTACTTC. J is TRBJ2-4 and V is TRBV10-3; 7 bases are shared with TRBD1. Germline V CDR1 and CDR2: ENHRY, SYGVKD. There are 16 residues in the CDR3.

This clonotype was seen at least ten times. The rearrangement uses TRBV27 and TRBJ2-4; D is possibly TRBD2 (6 bases). Trimming shortened V by 7 bases and J by 2 bases, and 18 bases separated the two germline ends. In germline, CDR1 is MNHEY, CDR2 SMNVEV (reference sequence). The CDR3 runs 16 residues. The CDR3 region has the DNA TGTGCCAGCATGTTCAGGGCGGGGCTAACCAAAAACATTCAGTACTTC. Protein sequence: CASMFRAGLTKNIQYF.